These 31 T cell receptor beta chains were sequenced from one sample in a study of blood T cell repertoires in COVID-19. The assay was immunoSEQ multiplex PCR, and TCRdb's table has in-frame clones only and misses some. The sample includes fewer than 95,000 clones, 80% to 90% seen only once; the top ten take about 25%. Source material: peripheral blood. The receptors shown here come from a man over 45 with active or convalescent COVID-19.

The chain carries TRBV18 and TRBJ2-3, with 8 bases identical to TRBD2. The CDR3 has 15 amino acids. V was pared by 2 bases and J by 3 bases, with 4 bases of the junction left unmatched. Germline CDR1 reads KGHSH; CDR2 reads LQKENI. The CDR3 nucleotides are TGTGCCAGCTCACCATGGCGGGAGGATACAGATACGCAGTATTTT. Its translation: CASSPWREDTDTQYF.

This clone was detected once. The DNA of the CDR3 is TGTGCCAGCAGCCTAGTAGGCGGGAGGTGGTTTAGTGGGGCCAACGTCCTGACTTTC. It codes for CASSLVGGRWFSGANVLTF. The V gene is TRBV11-2, the J gene TRBJ2-6, with TRBD2 matching 8 bases. The V gene end was trimmed by 5 bases and the J gene end by 3 bases; junction bases not matched to a gene: 15. Germline CDR1 reads SGHAT; CDR2 reads FQNNGV. This CDR3 spans 19 amino acids.

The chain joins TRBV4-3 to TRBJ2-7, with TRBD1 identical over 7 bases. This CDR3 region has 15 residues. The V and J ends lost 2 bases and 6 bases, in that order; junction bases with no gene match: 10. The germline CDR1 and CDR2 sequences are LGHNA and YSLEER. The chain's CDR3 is CASSQSVRGMSEQYF. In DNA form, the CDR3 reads TGCGCCAGCAGCCAATCGGTCAGGGGGATGTCCGAGCAGTACTTC.

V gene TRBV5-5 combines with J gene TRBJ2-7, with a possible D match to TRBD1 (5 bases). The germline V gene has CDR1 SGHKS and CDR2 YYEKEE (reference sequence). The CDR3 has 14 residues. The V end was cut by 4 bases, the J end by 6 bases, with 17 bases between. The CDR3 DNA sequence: TGTGCCAGCAGCCCCCAGGGATTGCCGGGCGAGCAGTACTTC. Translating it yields CASSPQGLPGEQYF.

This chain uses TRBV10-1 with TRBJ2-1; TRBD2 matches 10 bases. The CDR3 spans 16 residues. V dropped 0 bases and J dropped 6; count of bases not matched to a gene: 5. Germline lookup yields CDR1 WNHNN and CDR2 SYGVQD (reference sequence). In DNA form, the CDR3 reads TGCGCCAGCAGTGAGTCGAAAGCGGGGGGGGTCAATGAGCAGTTCTTC. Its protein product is CASSESKAGGVNEQFF.

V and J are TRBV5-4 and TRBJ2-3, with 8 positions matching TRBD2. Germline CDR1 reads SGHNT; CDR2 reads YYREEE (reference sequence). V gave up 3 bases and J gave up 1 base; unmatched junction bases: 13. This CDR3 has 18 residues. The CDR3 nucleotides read TGTGCCAGCAGCTCGGGACTCAGCGGGGGCGGAGGCACAGATACGCAGTATTTT. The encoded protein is CASSSGLSGGGGTDTQYF.

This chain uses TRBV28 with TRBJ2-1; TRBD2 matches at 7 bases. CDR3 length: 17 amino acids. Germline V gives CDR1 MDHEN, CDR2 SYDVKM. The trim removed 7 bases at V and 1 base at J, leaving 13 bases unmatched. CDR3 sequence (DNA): TGTGCCAGCACATCGACCGCGGGAGCGAGGTCCTACAATGAGCAGTTCTTC. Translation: CASTSTAGARSYNEQFF.

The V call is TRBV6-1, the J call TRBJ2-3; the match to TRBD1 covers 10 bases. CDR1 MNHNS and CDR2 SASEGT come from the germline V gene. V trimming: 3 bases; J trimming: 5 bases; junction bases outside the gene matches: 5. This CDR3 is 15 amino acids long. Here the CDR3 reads CASSEDRGSGDTQYF. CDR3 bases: TGTGCCAGCAGTGAGGACAGGGGGTCAGGAGATACGCAGTATTTT.

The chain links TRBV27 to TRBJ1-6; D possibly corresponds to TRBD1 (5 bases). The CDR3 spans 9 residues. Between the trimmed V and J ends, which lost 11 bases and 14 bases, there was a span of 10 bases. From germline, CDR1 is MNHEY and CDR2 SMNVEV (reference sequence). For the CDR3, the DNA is TGTGCCGGGGGGGGGACCCTCCACTTT. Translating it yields CAGGGTLHF.

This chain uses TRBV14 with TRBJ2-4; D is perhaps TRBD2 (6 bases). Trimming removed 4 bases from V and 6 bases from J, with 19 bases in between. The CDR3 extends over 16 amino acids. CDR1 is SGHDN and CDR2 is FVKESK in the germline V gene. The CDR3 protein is CASSPLEGAGRNIQYF. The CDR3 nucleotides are TGTGCCAGCAGCCCTTTGGAGGGAGCAGGTCGAAACATTCAGTACTTC.

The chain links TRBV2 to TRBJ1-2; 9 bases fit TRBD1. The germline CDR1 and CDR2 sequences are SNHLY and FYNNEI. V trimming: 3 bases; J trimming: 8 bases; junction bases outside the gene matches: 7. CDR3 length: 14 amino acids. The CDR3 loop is CASSETQGAGGYTF. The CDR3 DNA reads TGTGCCAGCAGTGAGACACAGGGGGCAGGAGGCTACACCTTC.

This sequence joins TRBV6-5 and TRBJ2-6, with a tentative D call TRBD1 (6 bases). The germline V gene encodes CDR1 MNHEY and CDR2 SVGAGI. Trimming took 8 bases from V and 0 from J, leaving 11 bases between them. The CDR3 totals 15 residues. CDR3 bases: TGTGCCAGCCGGGACACGATCTCTGGGGCCAACGTCCTGACTTTC. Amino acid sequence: CASRDTISGANVLTF.

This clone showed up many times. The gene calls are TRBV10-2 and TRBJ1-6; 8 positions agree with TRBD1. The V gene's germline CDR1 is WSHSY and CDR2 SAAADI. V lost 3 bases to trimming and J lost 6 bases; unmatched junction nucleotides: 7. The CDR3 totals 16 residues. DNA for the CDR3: TGCGCCAGCAGTGAAAGGACAGGGTCTGGTAATTCACCCCTCCACTTT. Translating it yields CASSERTGSGNSPLHF.

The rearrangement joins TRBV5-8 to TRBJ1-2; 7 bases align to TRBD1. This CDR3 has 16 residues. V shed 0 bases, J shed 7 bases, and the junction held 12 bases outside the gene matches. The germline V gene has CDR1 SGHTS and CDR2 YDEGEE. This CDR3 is CASSLGNRGPRGGYTF. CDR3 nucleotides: TGTGCCAGCAGCTTGGGGAACAGGGGTCCCCGGGGTGGCTACACCTTC.

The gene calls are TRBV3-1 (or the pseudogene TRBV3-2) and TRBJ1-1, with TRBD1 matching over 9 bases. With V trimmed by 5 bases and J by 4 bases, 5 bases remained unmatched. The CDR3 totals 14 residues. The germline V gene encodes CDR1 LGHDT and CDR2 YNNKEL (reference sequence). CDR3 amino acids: CASSNKDRGTEAFF. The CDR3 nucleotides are TGTGCCAGCAGCAATAAGGACAGGGGCACTGAAGCTTTCTTT.

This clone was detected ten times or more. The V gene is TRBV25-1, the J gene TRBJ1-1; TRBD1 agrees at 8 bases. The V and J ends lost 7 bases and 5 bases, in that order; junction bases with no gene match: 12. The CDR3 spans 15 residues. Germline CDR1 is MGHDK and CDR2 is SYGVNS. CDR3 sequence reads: CASKDTGGGDTEAFF. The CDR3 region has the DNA TGTGCCAGCAAGGATACAGGGGGTGGGGATACTGAAGCTTTCTTT.

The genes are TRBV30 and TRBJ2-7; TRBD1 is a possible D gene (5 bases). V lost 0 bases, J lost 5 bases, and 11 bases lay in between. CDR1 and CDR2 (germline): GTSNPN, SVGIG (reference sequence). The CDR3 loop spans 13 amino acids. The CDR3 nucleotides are TGTGCCTGGAGTGTGGGCAGGGTCCACGAGCAGTACTTC. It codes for CAWSVGRVHEQYF.

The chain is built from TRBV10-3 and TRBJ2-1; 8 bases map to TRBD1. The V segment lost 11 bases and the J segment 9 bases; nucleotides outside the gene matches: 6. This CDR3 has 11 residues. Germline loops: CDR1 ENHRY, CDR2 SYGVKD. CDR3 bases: TGTGCCCACAGGGGGAACGCTGAGCAGTTCTTC. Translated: CAHRGNAEQFF.

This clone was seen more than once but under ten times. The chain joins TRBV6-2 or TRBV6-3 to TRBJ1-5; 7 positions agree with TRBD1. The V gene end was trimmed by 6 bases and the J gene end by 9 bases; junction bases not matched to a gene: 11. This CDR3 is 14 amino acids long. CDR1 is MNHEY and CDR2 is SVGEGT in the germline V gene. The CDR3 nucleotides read TGTGCCAGCAGCCAAAGACAGGGTTCTCCGCCCCAGCATTTT. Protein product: CASSQRQGSPPQHF.

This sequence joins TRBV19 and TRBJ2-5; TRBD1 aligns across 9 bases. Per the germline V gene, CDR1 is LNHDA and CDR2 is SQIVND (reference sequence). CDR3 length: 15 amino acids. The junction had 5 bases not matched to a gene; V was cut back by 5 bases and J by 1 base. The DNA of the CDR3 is TGTGCCAGTAGTCGGGACAGGGCCCCCCAAGAGACCCAGTACTTC. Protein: CASSRDRAPQETQYF.

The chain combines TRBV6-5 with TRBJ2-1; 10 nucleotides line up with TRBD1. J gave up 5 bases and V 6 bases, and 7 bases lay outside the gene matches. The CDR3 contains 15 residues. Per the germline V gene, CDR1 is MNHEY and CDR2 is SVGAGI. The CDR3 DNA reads TGTGCCAGCAGACCCGACAGGGGGCGACACAATGAGCAGTTCTTC. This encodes CASRPDRGRHNEQFF.

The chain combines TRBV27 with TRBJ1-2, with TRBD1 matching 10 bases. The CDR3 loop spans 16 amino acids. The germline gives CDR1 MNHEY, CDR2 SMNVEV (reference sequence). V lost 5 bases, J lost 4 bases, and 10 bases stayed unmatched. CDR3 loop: CASSPPPDRGGYGYTF. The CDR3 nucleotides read TGTGCCAGCAGTCCGCCCCCGGACAGGGGGGGCTATGGCTACACCTTC.

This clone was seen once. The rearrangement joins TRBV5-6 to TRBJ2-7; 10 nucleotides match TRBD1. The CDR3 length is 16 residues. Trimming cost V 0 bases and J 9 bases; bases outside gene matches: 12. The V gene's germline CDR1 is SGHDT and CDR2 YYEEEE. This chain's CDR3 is CASSLVLRTGGQGQYF. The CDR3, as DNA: TGTGCCAGCAGCTTGGTCCTGAGGACAGGGGGACAGGGGCAGTACTTC.

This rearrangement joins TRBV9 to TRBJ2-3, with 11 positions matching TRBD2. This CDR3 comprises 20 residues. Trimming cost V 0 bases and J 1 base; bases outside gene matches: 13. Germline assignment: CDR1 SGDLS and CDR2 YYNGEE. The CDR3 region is CASSVASGTSGRIGTDTQYF. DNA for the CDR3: TGTGCCAGCAGCGTAGCCTCCGGGACTAGCGGACGAATAGGCACAGATACGCAGTATTTT.

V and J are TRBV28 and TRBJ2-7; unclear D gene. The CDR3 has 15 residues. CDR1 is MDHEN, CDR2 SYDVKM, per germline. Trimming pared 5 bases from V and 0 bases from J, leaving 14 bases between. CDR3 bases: TGTGCCAGCAGTCACCCTATTAGTACCTCCTACGAGCAGTACTTC. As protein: CASSHPISTSYEQYF. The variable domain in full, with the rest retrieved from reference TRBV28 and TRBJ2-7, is DVKVTQSSRYLVKRTGEKVFLECVQDMDHENMFWYRQDPGLGLRLIYFSYDVKMKEKGDIPEGYSVSREKKERFSLILESASTNQTSMYLCASSHPISTSYEQYFGPGTRLTVT.

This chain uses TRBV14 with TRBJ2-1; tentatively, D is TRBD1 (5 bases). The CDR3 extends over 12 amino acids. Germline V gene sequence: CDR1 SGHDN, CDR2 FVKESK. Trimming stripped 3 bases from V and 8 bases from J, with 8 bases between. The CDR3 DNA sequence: TGTGCCAGCAGCCACAACAGGTATGAGCAGTTCTTC. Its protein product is CASSHNRYEQFF.

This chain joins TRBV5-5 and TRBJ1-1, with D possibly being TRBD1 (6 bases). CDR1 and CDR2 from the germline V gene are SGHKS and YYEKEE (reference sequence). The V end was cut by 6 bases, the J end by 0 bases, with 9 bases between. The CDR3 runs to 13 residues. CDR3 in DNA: TGTGCCAGCATGGACAGTTTGAACACTGAAGCTTTCTTT. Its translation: CASMDSLNTEAFF. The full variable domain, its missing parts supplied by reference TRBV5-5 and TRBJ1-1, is DAGVTQSPTHLIKTRGQQVTLRCSPISGHKSVSWYQQVLGQGPQFIFQYYEKEERGRGNFPDRFSARQFPNYSSELNVNALLLGDSALYLCASMDSLNTEAFFGQGTRLTVV.

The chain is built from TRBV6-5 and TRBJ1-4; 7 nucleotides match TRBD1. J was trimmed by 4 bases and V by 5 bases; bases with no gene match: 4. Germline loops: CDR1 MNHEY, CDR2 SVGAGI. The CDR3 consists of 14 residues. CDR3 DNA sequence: TGTGCCAGCAGTCGACAGGGAAGTAATGAAAAACTGTTTTTT. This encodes CASSRQGSNEKLFF.

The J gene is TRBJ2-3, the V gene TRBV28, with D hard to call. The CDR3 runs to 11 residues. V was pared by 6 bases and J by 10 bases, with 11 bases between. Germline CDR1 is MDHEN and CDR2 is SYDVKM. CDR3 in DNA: TGTGCCAGCAGAGGATCTCTAGCGCAGTATTTT. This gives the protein CASRGSLAQYF.

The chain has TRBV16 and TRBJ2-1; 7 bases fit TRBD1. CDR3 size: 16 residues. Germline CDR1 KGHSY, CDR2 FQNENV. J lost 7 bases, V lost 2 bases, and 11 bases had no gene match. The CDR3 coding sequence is TGTGCCAGCAGCCAAACCTCAGCGCAGGGGGAAAATGAGCAGTTCTTC. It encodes CASSQTSAQGENEQFF.

The CDR3 nucleotides read TGTGCCAGCAGTTCCCCTAAGCGGGAGGGCCGGGCAGATACGCAGTATTTT. Amino acid sequence: CASSSPKREGRADTQYF. The gene calls are TRBV28 and TRBJ2-3, with 10 bases fitting TRBD2. With 4 bases clipped from V and 4 bases from J, the junction kept 11 bases outside the gene matches. Per the germline V gene, CDR1 is MDHEN and CDR2 is SYDVKM. The CDR3 consists of 17 residues.